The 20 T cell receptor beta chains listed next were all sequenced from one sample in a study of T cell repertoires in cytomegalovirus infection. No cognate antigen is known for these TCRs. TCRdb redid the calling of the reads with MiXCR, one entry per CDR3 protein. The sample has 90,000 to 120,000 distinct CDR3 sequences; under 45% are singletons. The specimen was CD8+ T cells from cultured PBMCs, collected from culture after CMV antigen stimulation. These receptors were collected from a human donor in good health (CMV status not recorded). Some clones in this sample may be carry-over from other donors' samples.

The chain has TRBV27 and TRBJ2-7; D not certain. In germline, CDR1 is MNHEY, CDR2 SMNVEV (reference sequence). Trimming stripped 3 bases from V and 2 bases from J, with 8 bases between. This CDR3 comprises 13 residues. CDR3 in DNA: TGTGCCAGCAGTTTCTATGGGGCCTACGAGCAGTACTTC. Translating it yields CASSFYGAYEQYF.

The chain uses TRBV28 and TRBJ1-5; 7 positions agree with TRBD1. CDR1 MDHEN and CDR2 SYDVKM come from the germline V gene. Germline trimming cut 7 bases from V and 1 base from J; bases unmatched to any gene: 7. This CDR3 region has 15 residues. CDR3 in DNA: TGTGCCAGCACCAGACAGGGAGTCAGCAATCAGCCCCAGCATTTT. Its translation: CASTRQGVSNQPQHF.

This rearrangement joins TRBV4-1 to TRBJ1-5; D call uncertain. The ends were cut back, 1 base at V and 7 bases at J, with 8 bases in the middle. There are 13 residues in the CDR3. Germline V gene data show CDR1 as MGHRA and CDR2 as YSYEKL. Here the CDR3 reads CASSQGFEQPQHF. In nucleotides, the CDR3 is TGCGCCAGCAGCCAAGGATTTGAACAGCCCCAGCATTTT.

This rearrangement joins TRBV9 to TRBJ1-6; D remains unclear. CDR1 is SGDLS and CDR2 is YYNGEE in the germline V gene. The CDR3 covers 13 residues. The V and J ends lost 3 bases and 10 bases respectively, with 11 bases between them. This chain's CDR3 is CASSALNVSPLHF. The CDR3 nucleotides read TGTGCCAGCAGCGCCCTTAACGTCTCACCCCTCCACTTT. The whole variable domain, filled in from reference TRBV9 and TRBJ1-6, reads DSGVTQTPKHLITATGQRVTLRCSPRSGDLSVYWYQQSLDQGLQFLIQYYNGEERAKGNILERFSAQQFPDLHSELNLSSLELGDSALYFCASSALNVSPLHFGNGTRLTVT.

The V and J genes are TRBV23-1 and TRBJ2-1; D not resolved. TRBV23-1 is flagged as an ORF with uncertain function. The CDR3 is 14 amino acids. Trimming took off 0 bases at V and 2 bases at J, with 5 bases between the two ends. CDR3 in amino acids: CASSQSEAYNEQFF. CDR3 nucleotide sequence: TGCGCCAGCAGTCAATCGGAAGCCTACAATGAGCAGTTCTTC.

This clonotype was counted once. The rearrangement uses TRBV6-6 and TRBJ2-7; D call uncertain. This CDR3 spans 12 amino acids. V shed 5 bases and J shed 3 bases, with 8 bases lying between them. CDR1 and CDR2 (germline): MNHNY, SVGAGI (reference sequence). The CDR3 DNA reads TGTGCCAGCAGTCCCGCCAGCTACGAGCAGTACTTC. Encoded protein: CASSPASYEQYF.

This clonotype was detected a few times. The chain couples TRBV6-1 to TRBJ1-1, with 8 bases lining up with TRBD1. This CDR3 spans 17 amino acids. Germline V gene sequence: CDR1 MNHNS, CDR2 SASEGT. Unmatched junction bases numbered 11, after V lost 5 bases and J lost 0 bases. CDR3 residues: CASSSITGGALNTEAFF. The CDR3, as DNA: TGTGCCAGCAGTTCGATCACAGGGGGGGCCTTGAACACTGAAGCTTTCTTT.

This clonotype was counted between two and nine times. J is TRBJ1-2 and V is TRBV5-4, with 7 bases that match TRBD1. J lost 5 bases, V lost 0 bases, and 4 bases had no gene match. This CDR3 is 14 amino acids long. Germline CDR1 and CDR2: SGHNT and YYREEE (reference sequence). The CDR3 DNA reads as TGTGCCAGCAGCTTGGAACAGGGGTGGTATGGCTACACCTTC. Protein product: CASSLEQGWYGYTF. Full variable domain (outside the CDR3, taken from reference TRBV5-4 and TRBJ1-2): ETGVTQSPTHLIKTRGQQVTLRCSSQSGHNTVSWYQQALGQGPQFIFQYYREEENGRGNFPPRFSGLQFPNYSSELNVNALELDDSALYLCASSLEQGWYGYTFGSGTRLTVV.

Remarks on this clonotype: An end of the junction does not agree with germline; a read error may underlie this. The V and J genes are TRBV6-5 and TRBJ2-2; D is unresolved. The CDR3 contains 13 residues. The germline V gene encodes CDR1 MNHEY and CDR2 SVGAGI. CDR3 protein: CASSYSSGEELFF. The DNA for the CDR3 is TGTGCCAGCAGCTACTCATCGGGCGAGGAGCTGTTTTTT.

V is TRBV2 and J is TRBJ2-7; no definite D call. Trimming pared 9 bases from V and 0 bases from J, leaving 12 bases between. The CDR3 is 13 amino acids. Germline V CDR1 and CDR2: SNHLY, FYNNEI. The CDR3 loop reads CARRSYLSYEQYF. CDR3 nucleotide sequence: TGTGCCAGACGGTCTTACCTCTCCTACGAGCAGTACTTC.

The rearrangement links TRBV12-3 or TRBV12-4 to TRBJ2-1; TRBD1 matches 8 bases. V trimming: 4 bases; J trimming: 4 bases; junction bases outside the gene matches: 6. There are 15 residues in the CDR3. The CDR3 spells CASSWGRDRYNEQFF. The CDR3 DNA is TGTGCCAGCAGTTGGGGCAGGGACAGGTACAATGAGCAGTTCTTC.

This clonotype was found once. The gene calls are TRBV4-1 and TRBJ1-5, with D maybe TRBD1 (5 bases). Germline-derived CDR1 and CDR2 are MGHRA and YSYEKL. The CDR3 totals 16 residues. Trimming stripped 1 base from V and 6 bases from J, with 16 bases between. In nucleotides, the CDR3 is TGCGCCAGCAGCCAAGGTCGAGGACAAGTGAGTCAGCCCCAGCATTTT. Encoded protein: CASSQGRGQVSQPQHF.

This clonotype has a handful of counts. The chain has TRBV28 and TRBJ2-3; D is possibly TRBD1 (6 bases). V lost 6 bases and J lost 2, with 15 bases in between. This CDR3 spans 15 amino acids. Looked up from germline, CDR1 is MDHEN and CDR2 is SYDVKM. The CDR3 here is CASSLARGNTDTQYF. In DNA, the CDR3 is TGTGCCAGCAGCTTGGCCAGGGGAAACACAGATACGCAGTATTTT.

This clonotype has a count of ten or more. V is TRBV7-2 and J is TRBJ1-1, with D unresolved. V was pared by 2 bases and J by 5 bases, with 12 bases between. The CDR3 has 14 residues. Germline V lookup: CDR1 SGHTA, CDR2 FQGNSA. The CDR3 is CASSLSVGLTEAFF. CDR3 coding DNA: TGTGCCAGCAGCTTAAGTGTGGGGTTGACTGAAGCTTTCTTT. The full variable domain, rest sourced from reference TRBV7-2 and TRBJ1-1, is GAGVSQSPSNKVTEKGKDVELRCDPISGHTALYWYRQSLGQGLEFLIYFQGNSAPDKSGLPSDRFSAERTGGSVSTLTIQRTQQEDSAVYLCASSLSVGLTEAFFGQGTRLTVV.

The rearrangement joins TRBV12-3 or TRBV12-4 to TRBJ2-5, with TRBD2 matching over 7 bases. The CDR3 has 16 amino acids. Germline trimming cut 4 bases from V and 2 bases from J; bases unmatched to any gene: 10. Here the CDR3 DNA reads TGTGCCAGCAGTTCGTGGACCGGGACTATGCAAGAGACCCAGTACTTC. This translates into CASSSWTGTMQETQYF.

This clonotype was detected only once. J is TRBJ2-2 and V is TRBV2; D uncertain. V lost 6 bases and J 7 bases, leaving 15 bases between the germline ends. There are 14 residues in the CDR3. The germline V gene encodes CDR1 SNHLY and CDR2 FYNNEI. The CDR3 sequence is CASRVNSEVGELFF. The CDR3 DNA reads TGTGCCAGCAGAGTTAACTCTGAAGTCGGGGAGCTGTTTTTT.

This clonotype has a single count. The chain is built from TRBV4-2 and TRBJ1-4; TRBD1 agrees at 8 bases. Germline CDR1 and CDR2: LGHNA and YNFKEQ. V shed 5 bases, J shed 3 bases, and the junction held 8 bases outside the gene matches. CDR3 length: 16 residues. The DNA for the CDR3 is TGTGCCAGCAGCGAAAGGACAGGGATCGCTAATGAAAAACTGTTTTTT. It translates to CASSERTGIANEKLFF.

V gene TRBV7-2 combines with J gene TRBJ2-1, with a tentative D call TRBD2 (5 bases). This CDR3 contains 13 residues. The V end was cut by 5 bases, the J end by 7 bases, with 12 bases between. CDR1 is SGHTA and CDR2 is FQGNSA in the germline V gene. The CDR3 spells CASSRGPGNEQFF. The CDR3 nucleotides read TGTGCCAGCAGCCGCGGGCCAGGAAATGAGCAGTTCTTC.

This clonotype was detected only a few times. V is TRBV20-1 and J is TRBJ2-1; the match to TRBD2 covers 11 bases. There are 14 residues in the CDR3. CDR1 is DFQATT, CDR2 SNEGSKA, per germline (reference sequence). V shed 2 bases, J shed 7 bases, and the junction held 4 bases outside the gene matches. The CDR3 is CSARTSGGSNEQFF. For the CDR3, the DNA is TGCAGTGCTAGAACTAGCGGGGGTTCAAATGAGCAGTTCTTC.

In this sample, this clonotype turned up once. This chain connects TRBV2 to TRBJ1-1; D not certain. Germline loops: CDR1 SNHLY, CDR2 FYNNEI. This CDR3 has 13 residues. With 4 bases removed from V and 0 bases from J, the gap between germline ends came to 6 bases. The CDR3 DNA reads TGTGCCAGCAGTGCACGGATGAACACTGAAGCTTTCTTT. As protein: CASSARMNTEAFF.